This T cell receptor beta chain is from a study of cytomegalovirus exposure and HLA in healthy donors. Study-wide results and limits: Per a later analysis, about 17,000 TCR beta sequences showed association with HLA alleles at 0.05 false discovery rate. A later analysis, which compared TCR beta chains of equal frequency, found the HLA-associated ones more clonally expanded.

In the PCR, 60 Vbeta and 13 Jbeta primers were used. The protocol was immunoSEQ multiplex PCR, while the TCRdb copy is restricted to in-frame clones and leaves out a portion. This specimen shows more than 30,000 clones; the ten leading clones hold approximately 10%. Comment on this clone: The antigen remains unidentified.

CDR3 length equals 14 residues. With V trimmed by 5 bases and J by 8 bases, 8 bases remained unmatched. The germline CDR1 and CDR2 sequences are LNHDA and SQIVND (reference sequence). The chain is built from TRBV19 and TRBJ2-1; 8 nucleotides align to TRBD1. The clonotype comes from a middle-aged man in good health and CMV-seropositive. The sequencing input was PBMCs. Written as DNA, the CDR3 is TGTGCCAGTAGTTCCCGGACAGGGCTGTATGAGCAGTTCTTC. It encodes CASSSRTGLYEQFF.